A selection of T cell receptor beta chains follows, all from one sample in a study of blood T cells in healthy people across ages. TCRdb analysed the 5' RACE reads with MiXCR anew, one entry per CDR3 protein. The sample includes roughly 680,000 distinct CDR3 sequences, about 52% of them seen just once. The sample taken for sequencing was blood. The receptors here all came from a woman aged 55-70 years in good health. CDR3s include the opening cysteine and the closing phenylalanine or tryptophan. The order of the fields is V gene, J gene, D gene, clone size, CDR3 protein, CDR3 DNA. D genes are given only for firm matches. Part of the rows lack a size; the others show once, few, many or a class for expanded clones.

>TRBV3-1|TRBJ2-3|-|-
CASSQYRGGTDTQYF
TGTGCCAGCAGCCAATATCGCGGGGGCACAGATACGCAGTATTTT
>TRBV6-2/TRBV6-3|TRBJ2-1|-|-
CASSTQSRYLEGNEQFF
TGTGCCAGCAGTACCCAATCCCGTTACTTGGAGGGCAATGAGCAGTTCTTC
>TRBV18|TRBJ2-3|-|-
CASSPNVADTQYF
TGTGCCAGCTCACCGAATGTTGCAGATACGCAGTATTTT
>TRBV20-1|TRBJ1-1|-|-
CSASPGIMNTEAFF
TGCAGTGCTAGTCCAGGGATTATGAACACTGAAGCTTTCTTT
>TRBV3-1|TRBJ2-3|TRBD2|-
CASSQDPELAGKRGTQYF
TGTGCCAGCAGCCAAGACCCGGAACTAGCGGGAAAGCGGGGTACGCAGTATTTT
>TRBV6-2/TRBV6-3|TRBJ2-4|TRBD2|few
CASSYVGGRGEAKNIQYF
TGTGCCAGCAGTTACGTGGGAGGGCGCGGAGAAGCCAAAAACATTCAGTACTTC
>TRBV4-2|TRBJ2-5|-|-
CASSQDPGQETQYF
TGTGCCAGCAGCCAAGATCCGGGGCAAGAGACCCAGTACTTC
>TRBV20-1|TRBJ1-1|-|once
CSASPQDLMNTEAFF
TGCAGTGCTAGCCCCCAGGACCTCATGAACACTGAAGCTTTCTTT
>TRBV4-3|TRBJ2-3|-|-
CASSQDLAGRPGTQYF
TGCGCCAGCAGCCAAGATCTCGCGGGAAGGCCGGGTACGCAGTATTTT
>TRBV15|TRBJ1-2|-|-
CATSRGTVPNYGYTF
TGTGCCACCAGCAGAGGGACAGTGCCTAACTATGGCTACACCTTC
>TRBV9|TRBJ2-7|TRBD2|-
CASSPRTSGSQYEQYF
TGTGCCAGCAGCCCAAGGACTAGCGGGAGTCAATACGAGCAGTACTTC
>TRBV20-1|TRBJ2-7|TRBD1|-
CSATKTGGESYEQYF
TGCAGTGCTACAAAAACAGGGGGCGAGTCCTACGAGCAGTACTTC
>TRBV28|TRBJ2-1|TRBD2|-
CASSPAAGGHYNEQFF
TGTGCCAGCAGTCCTGCAGCGGGAGGTCACTACAATGAGCAGTTCTTC
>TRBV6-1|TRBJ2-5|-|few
CASSDRPGETQYF
TGTGCCAGCAGTGATAGGCCCGGGGAGACCCAGTACTTC
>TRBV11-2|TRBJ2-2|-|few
CASSLFSNTGELFF
TGTGCCAGCAGCTTATTTTCGAACACCGGGGAGCTGTTTTTT
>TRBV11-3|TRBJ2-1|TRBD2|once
CASSLGLTSGIGEQFF
TGTGCCAGCAGCTTAGGGTTGACGAGCGGGATTGGTGAGCAGTTCTTC
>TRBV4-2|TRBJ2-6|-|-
CASSQDQPSGANVLTF
TGTGCCAGCAGCCAAGATCAACCCTCTGGGGCCAACGTCCTGACTTTC
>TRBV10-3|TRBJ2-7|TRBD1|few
CAISGGTAFDEQYF
TGTGCCATCAGTGGGGGGACAGCATTTGACGAGCAGTACTTC
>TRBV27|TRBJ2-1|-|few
CASSLSGTGYNEQFF
TGTGCCAGCAGTTTATCGGGGACTGGCTACAATGAGCAGTTCTTC
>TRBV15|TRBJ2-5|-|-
CATSRVSGLGQETQYF
TGTGCCACCAGCAGAGTATCAGGGTTAGGCCAAGAGACCCAGTACTTC
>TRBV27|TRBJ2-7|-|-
CASSLSVLGDPLNEQYF
TGTGCCAGCAGTTTATCGGTTTTGGGGGATCCGCTCAATGAGCAGTACTTC
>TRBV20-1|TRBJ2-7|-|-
CSARDLASSYEKYF
TGCAGTGCTAGAGATCTAGCGTCCTCCTACGAGAAGTACTTC
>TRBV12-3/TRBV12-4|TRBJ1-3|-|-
CASSTLGGGNTIYF
TGTGCCAGCAGCACCCTGGGCGGGGGAAACACCATATATTTT
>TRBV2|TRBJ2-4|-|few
CALGGDKNIQYF
TGTGCCCTTGGGGGCGATAAAAACATTCAGTACTTC
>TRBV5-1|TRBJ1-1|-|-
CASAGGDEMNTEAFF
TGCGCCAGCGCCGGGGGGGACGAGATGAACACTGAAGCTTTCTTT
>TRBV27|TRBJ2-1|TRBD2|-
CASSGGLAGGHGYNEQFF
TGTGCCAGCAGTGGGGGACTAGCGGGAGGACATGGATACAATGAGCAGTTCTTC
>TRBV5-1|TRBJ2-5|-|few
CASSLELETQYF
TGCGCCAGCAGCTTGGAATTAGAGACCCAGTACTTC
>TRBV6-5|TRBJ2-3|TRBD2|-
CASSYPTQGSAGRRSSTDTQYF
TGTGCCAGCAGTTACCCGACTCAGGGTTCAGCGGGGAGACGAAGTAGCACAGATACGCAGTATTTT
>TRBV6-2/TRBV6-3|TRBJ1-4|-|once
CATTTAGEKLFF
TGTGCCACTACAACCGCCGGTGAAAAACTGTTTTTT
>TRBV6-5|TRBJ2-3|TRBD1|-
CASRPGQGFGTQYF
TGTGCCAGCAGGCCGGGACAGGGGTTCGGTACGCAGTATTTT
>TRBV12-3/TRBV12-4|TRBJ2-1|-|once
CASSLKYIYNEQFF
TGTGCCAGCAGTTTAAAGTACATATACAATGAGCAGTTCTTC
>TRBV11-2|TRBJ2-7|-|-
CASSSVAQGGQQYF
TGTGCCAGCAGCTCAGTGGCGCAGGGAGGCCAGCAGTACTTC
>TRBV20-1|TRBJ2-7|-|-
CSARDGRAYEQYF
TGCAGTGCTAGAGATGGCAGGGCCTACGAGCAGTACTTC
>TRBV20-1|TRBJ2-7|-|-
CSAKSGTYEQYF
TGCAGTGCTAAGTCGGGGACCTACGAGCAGTACTTC
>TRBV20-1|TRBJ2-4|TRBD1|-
CSARQGSSIQYF
TGCAGTGCTCGACAGGGCTCAAGCATTCAGTACTTC
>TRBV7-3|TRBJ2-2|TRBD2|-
CASSLLAGTGELFF
TGTGCCAGCAGCTTACTAGCGGGGACCGGGGAGCTGTTTTTT
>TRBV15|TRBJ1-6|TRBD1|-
CATSRGTQGTYNTPLHF
TGTGCCACCAGCAGAGGCACACAGGGGACCTATAATACACCCCTCCACTTT
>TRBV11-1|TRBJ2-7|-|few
CASSLILGSYEQYF
TGTGCCAGCAGCTTAATTTTGGGTTCCTACGAGCAGTACTTC
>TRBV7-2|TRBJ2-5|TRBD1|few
CASSLPGQGAWETQYF
TGTGCCAGCAGCTTACCGGGACAGGGGGCATGGGAGACCCAGTACTTC
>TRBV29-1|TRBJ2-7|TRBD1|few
CSLGQVGYEQYF
TGCAGCCTTGGACAGGTGGGCTACGAGCAGTACTTC
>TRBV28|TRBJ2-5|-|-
CASSPRWGGTQYF
TGTGCCAGCAGTCCCAGGTGGGGTGGAACCCAGTACTTC
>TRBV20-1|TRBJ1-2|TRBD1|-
CSARRGRYGYTF
TGCAGTGCTCGGAGGGGGCGCTATGGCTACACCTTC
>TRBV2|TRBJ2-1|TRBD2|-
CASRAGVNEQFF
TGTGCCAGCAGAGCGGGAGTGAATGAGCAGTTCTTC
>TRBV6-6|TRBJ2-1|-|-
CASSYLQGYEQFF
TGTGCCAGCAGTTACCTACAGGGTTATGAGCAGTTCTTC
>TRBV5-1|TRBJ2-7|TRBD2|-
CASSSGLAGVNYNEQYF
TGCGCCAGCAGCTCGGGACTAGCGGGAGTTAACTACAATGAGCAGTACTTC
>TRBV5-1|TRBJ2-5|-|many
CASRSSGAAEETQYF
TGCGCCAGCAGGTCTTCTGGGGCAGCCGAAGAGACCCAGTACTTC
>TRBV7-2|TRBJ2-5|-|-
CASSLRSTLIGETQYF
TGTGCCAGCAGCTTAAGGTCGACCCTTATTGGAGAGACCCAGTACTTC
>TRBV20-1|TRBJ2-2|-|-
CSARDRTAGAGELFF
TGCAGTGCTAGAGATCGGACAGCTGGGGCCGGGGAGCTGTTTTTT
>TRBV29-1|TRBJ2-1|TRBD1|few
CSVVRDRGSNEQFF
TGCAGCGTTGTCCGGGACAGGGGGAGCAATGAGCAGTTCTTC
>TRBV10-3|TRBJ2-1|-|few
CATTLGEPGDNEQFF
TGTGCCACCACTCTCGGGGAGCCAGGGGACAATGAGCAGTTCTTC
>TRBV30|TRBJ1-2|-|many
CAWKGIGYTF
TGTGCCTGGAAGGGCATCGGCTACACCTTC
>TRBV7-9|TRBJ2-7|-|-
CASSPPRGSSYNEQYF
TGTGCCAGCAGCCCCCCCAGGGGTAGCTCCTACAATGAGCAGTACTTC
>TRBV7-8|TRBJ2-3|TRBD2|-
CASSSNGLAVNTGTQYF
TGTGCCAGCAGCTCCAACGGACTAGCGGTAAACACAGGTACGCAGTATTTT
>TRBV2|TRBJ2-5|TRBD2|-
CASSEGTRDQETQYF
TGTGCCAGCAGTGAAGGGACTAGGGATCAAGAGACCCAGTACTTC
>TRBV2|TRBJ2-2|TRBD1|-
CASSESRGRGGELFF
TGTGCCAGCAGTGAGAGTAGGGGGCGCGGAGGGGAGCTGTTTTTT
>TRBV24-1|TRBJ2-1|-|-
CATSRKEGRIGGNEQFF
TGTGCCACCAGCCGGAAAGAGGGCAGGATCGGTGGCAATGAGCAGTTCTTC
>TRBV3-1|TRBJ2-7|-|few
CASSPWGEGGNYEQYF
TGTGCCAGCAGCCCCTGGGGAGAGGGGGGAAACTACGAGCAGTACTTC
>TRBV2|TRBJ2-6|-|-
CASTLGVANVLTF
TGTGCCAGCACCCTCGGGGTGGCCAACGTCCTGACTTTC
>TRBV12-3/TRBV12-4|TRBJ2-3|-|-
CASRARDRSTDTQYF
TGTGCCAGCAGAGCGCGGGATAGGAGCACAGATACGCAGTATTTT
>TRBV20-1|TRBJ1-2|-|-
CSVPGSYGYTF
TGCAGTGTTCCGGGCAGCTATGGCTACACCTTC